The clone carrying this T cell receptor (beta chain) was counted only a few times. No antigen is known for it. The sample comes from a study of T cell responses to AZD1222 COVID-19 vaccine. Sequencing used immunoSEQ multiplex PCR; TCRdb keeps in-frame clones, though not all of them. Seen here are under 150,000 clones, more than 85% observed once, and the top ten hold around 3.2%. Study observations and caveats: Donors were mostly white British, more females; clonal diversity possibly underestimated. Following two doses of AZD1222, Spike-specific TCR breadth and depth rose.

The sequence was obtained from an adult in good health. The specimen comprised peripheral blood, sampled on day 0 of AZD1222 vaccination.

The CDR3 coding sequence is TGTGCCAGCACTCCCGATCGTCTATACAATGAGCAGTTCTTC. It is translated as CASTPDRLYNEQFF. This chain connects TRBV11-2 to TRBJ2-1, with D unresolved. CDR1 SGHAT and CDR2 FQNNGV come from the germline V gene. V was clipped by 7 bases and J by 4 bases, with 14 bases between them. The CDR3 has 14 residues.